The 17 T cell receptor beta chains in this list originate from one sample, sequenced in a study of CD8 T cells in Susac syndrome. Random hexamers were used to reverse transcribe an amount of roughly 0.5 to 1 ug RNA. TCRdb reprocessed the immunoSEQ multiplex PCR reads with MiXCR, giving one entry per CDR3 protein. In the table there are about 200,000 distinct CDR3 sequences, nearly 95% of which are singletons. The sample comprised CD4+ T cells from PBMCs. All receptors come from a human donor with multiple sclerosis.

This chain connects TRBV12-3 or TRBV12-4 to TRBJ2-7; 8 bases align to TRBD1. The V and J ends lost 4 bases and 5 bases, in that order; junction bases with no gene match: 10. This CDR3 is 15 amino acids long. DNA of the CDR3: TGTGCCAGCAGTTCCGTCCGGACAGGGCTCGACGAGCAGTACTTC. It is translated as CASSSVRTGLDEQYF.

The V call is TRBV29-1, the J call TRBJ2-3, with a tentative D call TRBD2 (6 bases). This CDR3 has 13 residues. Looked up from germline, CDR1 is SQVTM and CDR2 is ANQGSEA. Between the trimmed V and J ends, which lost 7 bases and 0 bases, there was a span of 11 bases. CDR3 residues: CSADYLSTDTQYF. The CDR3 DNA sequence: TGCAGCGCGGACTATCTCAGCACAGATACGCAGTATTTT.

CDR3 nucleotide sequence: TGCAGTGCTAGTGGGCCTAGCACAGATACGCAGTATTTT. Protein: CSASGPSTDTQYF. The chain employs TRBV20-1 and TRBJ2-3; D not certain. The CDR3 extends over 13 amino acids. The ends were cut back, 3 bases at V and 0 bases at J, with 7 bases in the middle. The germline CDR1 and CDR2 sequences are DFQATT and SNEGSKA (reference sequence).

The rearrangement joins TRBV29-1 to TRBJ1-2; D unresolved. V was shortened by 7 bases and J by 4 bases, with 19 bases between the two germline ends. Germline values: CDR1 SQVTM, CDR2 ANQGSEA. The CDR3 sequence is 14 residues long. CDR3 sequence reads: CSAQLGQLVYGYTF. Here the CDR3 DNA reads TGCAGCGCCCAGCTCGGGCAGTTGGTCTATGGCTACACCTTC.

The rearrangement links TRBV13 to TRBJ2-7; perhaps TRBD1 as D (5 bases). V was trimmed by 4 bases and J by 6 bases, leaving 25 bases between them. The CDR3 loop spans 17 amino acids. Germline CDR1 is PRHDT and CDR2 is FYEKMQ (reference sequence). CDR3 in DNA: TGTGCCAGCAGCTCACGCCTCGGACAATCAGGTCAGCGCGAGCAGTACTTC. As protein: CASSSRLGQSGQREQYF.

The chain uses TRBV18 and TRBJ1-1; TRBD1 is a possible D gene (6 bases). In germline, CDR1 is KGHSH, CDR2 LQKENI. This CDR3 is 17 amino acids long. The ends were cut back, 3 bases at V and 10 bases at J, with 27 bases in the middle. This CDR3 is CASSPTDMRGTDGGAFF. The CDR3 DNA reads as TGTGCCAGCTCACCTACGGATATGAGGGGGACGGATGGCGGAGCTTTCTTT. Using reference TRBV18 and TRBJ1-1 for the parts outside the CDR3, the full variable domain is NAGVMQNPRHLVRRRGQEARLRCSPMKGHSHVYWYRQLPEEGLKFMVYLQKENIIDESGMPKERFSAEFPKEGPSILRIQQVVRGDSAAYFCASSPTDMRGTDGGAFFGQGTRLTVV.

The rearrangement links TRBV18 to TRBJ2-7, with no clear D. The CDR3 extends over 13 amino acids. CDR1 and CDR2 (germline): KGHSH, LQKENI. The V end was cut by 3 bases, the J end by 6 bases, with 12 bases between. This CDR3 is CASSPTWGSEQYF. The CDR3 nucleotides read TGTGCCAGCTCACCGACCTGGGGTAGCGAGCAGTACTTC.

The CDR3 DNA follows: TGCAGTGCTAGTAGGACAGGGAAAGAGACCCAGTACTTC. Translation: CSASRTGKETQYF. The V gene is TRBV20-1, the J gene TRBJ2-5; 8 bases agree with TRBD1. Trimming at V came to 3 bases and at J to 3 bases, leaving 3 bases not matched to a gene. The CDR3 covers 13 residues. CDR1 and CDR2 (germline): DFQATT, SNEGSKA (reference sequence).

This chain joins TRBV20-1 and TRBJ1-5; D is unclear. V was pared by 6 bases and J by 6 bases, with 12 bases between. CDR1 and CDR2 (germline): DFQATT, SNEGSKA (reference sequence). This CDR3 is 12 amino acids long. CDR3: CSATLRGQPQHF. The CDR3 DNA sequence: TGCAGTGCCACCCTCCGGGGTCAGCCCCAGCATTTT.

This sequence joins TRBV5-1 and TRBJ2-3, with D unresolved. Germline CDR1 and CDR2: SGHRS and YFSETQ. The ends were cut back, 0 bases at V and 9 bases at J, with 14 bases in the middle. The CDR3 length is 14 residues. CDR3 DNA: TGCGCCAGCAGCTTGGAACCGTCAGAGGTGACGCAGTATTTT. Protein: CASSLEPSEVTQYF.

The chain employs TRBV20-1 and TRBJ1-2; D uncertain. Trimming left V 3 bases short and J 1 base short, with 15 bases between. The CDR3 contains 15 residues. Germline assignment: CDR1 DFQATT and CDR2 SNEGSKA (reference sequence). This CDR3 reads CSASGWRDNNYGYTF. The CDR3 DNA follows: TGCAGTGCTAGTGGATGGCGGGATAATAACTATGGCTACACCTTC.

This clonotype was detected only once. The chain is built from TRBV29-1 and TRBJ1-2, with 7 bases aligning to TRBD1. With 6 bases clipped from V and 0 bases from J, the junction kept 7 bases outside the gene matches. CDR3 length: 14 residues. Germline-derived CDR1 and CDR2 are SQVTM and ANQGSEA. Written as DNA, the CDR3 is TGCAGCGTCTCACCCGGGACAGCTAACTATGGCTACACCTTC. This translates into CSVSPGTANYGYTF.

The chain links TRBV4-1 to TRBJ2-5; 11 bases fit TRBD2. Germline trimming cut 2 bases from V and 4 bases from J; bases unmatched to any gene: 6. The length of the CDR3 is 16 residues. Germline V gene lookup returns CDR1 MGHRA and CDR2 YSYEKL. CDR3 amino acids: CASSQPSGRKGETQYF. The CDR3, as DNA: TGCGCCAGCAGCCAACCTAGCGGGAGGAAGGGAGAGACCCAGTACTTC.

The rearrangement links TRBV9 to TRBJ1-2; D is possibly TRBD1 (6 bases). V was cut by 0 bases and J by 13 bases, with 10 bases left in between. This CDR3 contains 11 residues. Germline CDR1 and CDR2: SGDLS and YYNGEE. The CDR3 DNA reads TGTGCCAGCAGCGTAGAGGGGGGACTCACCTTC. It encodes CASSVEGGLTF.

The chain recombines TRBV5-6 with TRBJ1-2; D unresolved. Between the trimmed V and J ends, which lost 1 base and 6 bases, there was a span of 4 bases. CDR3 size: 11 residues. CDR1 SGHDT and CDR2 YYEEEE come from the germline V gene. CDR3 coding DNA: TGTGCCAGCAGCTTGACAGATGGCTACACCTTC. It translates to CASSLTDGYTF.

The chain couples TRBV11-2 to TRBJ2-5, with D perhaps given as TRBD1 or TRBD2 (6 bases each). Germline CDR1 reads SGHAT; CDR2 reads FQNNGV. The germline V and J ends were trimmed by 4 bases and 4 bases, with 13 bases remaining between them. The length of the CDR3 is 14 residues. CDR3 amino acids: CASSSMGGGETQYF. The CDR3, as DNA: TGTGCCAGCAGCTCAATGGGGGGCGGAGAGACCCAGTACTTC. Combining the CDR3 with reference TRBV11-2 and TRBJ2-5 gives the whole variable domain EAGVAQSPRYKIIEKRQSVAFWCNPISGHATLYWYQQILGQGPKLLIQFQNNGVVDDSQLPKDRFSAERLKGVDSTLKIQPAKLEDSAVYLCASSSMGGGETQYFGPGTRLLVL.

This chain links TRBV6-1 with TRBJ2-5; 7 bases are a match to TRBD1. This CDR3 comprises 14 residues. Germline loops: CDR1 MNHNS, CDR2 SASEGT. With 6 bases clipped from V and 7 bases from J, the junction kept 11 bases outside the gene matches. The CDR3, as DNA: TGTGCCAGCAGCCTCAGGACAGGTTTAGGGACCCAGTACTTC. It yields the protein CASSLRTGLGTQYF.